These T cell receptor beta chains were read from a single sample in a study of blood T cell repertoires in COVID-19. Clones were sequenced by immunoSEQ multiplex PCR, and TCRdb holds only the in-frame ones, with some missing. The sample records fewer than 600,000 clones, 85% to 90% being singletons. Source material: peripheral blood. All receptors come from a man aged 18 to 29 with COVID-19, enrolled during active disease. Each CDR3 is given without its conserved first and last residue. Fields, in order: J gene, CDR3 length, V gene, CDR3 protein.

>TRBJ2-1|13|TRBV7-2
ASSLNGQYYNEQF
>TRBJ2-1|16|TRBV5-1
ASSIGLAGGTTPNEQF
>TRBJ2-1|16|TRBV7-9
ASSLAPGAGGSYNEQF
>TRBJ1-5|12|TRBV2
ASSGSGGNQPQH
>TRBJ2-7|11|TRBV6-5
ASKTGFWNEQY
>TRBJ2-5|12|TRBV7-2
ASSSDRGRETQY
>TRBJ2-7|11|TRBV6-5
ASSAGRSYEQY
>TRBJ2-3|14|TRBV18
ASSPGLAGSTDTQY
>TRBJ2-6|13|TRBV3-1/TRBV3-2
ASSSGVSGANVLT
>TRBJ1-1|12|TRBV12-5
ASGSDRGDTEAF
>TRBJ2-1|14|TRBV14
ASSQGVGGPYNEQF
>TRBJ2-3|13|TRBV5-8
ASSLVAASTDTQY
>TRBJ1-1|11|TRBV19
ATLQGGATEAF
>TRBJ2-1|11|TRBV12-3/TRBV12-4
ASSGGPYNEQF
>TRBJ1-2|9|TRBV5-6
ASSTGAGYT
>TRBJ2-1|10|TRBV13
ASSPTKWEQF
>TRBJ1-2|14|TRBV20-1
SASKAGRRTSYGYT
>TRBJ1-1|11|TRBV12-3/TRBV12-4
ASSLIRTDEAF
>TRBJ2-3|10|TRBV16
ASSQIQDTQY
>TRBJ2-7|9|TRBV12-3/TRBV12-4
ASSINREQY
>TRBJ1-2|11|TRBV9
ASSPQRNYGYT
>TRBJ1-1|11|TRBV19
ASSVTTGPEAF
>TRBJ2-1|13|TRBV7-2
ASSLVGGRGNEQF
>TRBJ1-2|11|TRBV6-5
ASSPTEVHGYT
>TRBJ1-1|12|TRBV18
ASSPTWDRGQAF
>TRBJ2-7|13|TRBV12-5
ASVPGGAPTYEQY
>TRBJ2-3|10|TRBV24-1
ATSESLDTQY
>TRBJ2-3|10|TRBV18
ASSPSGYTQY
>TRBJ2-5|9|TRBV3-1/TRBV3-2
ASSRGETQY